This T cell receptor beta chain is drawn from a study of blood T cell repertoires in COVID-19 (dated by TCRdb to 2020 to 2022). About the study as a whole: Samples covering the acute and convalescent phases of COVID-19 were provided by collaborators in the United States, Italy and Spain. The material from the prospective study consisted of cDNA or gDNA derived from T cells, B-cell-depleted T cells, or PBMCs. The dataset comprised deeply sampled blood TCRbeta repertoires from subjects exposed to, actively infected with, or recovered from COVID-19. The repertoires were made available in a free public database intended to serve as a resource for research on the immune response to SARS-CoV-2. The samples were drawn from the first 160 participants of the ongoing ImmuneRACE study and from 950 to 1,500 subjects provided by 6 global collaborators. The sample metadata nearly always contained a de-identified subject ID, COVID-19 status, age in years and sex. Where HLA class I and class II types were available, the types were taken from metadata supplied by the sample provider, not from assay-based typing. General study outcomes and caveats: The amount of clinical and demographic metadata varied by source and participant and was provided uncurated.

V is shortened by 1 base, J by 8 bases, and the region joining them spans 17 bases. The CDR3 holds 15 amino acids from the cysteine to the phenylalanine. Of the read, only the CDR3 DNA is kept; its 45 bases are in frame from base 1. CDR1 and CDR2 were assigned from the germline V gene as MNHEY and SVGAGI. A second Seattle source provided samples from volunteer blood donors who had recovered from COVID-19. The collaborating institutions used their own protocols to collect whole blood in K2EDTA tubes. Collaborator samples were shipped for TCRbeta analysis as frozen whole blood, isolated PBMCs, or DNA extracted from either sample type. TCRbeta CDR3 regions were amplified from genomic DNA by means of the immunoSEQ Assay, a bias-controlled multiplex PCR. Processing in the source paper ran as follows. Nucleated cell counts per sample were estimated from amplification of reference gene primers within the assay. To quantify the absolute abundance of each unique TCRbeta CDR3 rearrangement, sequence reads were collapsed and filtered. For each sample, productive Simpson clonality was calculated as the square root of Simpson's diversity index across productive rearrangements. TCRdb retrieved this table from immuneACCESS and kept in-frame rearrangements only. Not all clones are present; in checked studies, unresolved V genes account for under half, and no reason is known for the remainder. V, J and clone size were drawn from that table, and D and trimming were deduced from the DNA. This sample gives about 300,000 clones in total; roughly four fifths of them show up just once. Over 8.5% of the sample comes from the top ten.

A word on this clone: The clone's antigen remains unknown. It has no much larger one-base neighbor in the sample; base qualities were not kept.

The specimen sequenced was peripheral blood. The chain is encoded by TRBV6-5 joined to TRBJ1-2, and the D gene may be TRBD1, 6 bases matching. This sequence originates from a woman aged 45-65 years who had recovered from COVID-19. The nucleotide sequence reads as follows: TGTGCCAGCAGTTACTGGGCTGGACAGCCGGCGGGCTACACCTTC. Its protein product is CASSYWAGQPAGYTF.